This T cell receptor (beta chain) was observed in a study of neoadjuvant anti-PD-1 for oral cavity cancer. Study at large: Patients without progression received a fourth nivolumab dose around day 43, then surgical resection on days 50-56.

Stated time point: after neoadjuvant nivolumab, at surgical resection. Notes on this clone: What it binds is unknown.

Broader study findings: Higher pretreatment blood Treg/Th17 ratios correlated with higher pretreatment blood and lower post-treatment tumor TCRbeta clonality. Each response group had just a few patients in TCR analyses.

The germline V gene encodes CDR1 MNHEY and CDR2 SVGAGI. With V trimmed by 4 bases and J by 1 base, 7 bases remained unmatched. The length of the CDR3 is 15 residues. TCRdb keeps only in-frame clones here, not all; method: immunoSEQ multiplex PCR. The sample gives about 68,000 clones, around 84% of which show up once; 3% to 3.5% is in the top ten. V gene TRBV6-5 combines with J gene TRBJ2-7; 7 bases are shared with TRBD2. The sequencing used PBMCs, collected after nivolumab (anti-PD-1) treatment. The clonotype originates from a person aged 35-79 years with oral cavity squamous cell carcinoma. The CDR3 loop reads CASSFRTGRSYEQYF. The CDR3 coding sequence is TGTGCCAGCAGTTTCCGGACCGGGAGGTCCTACGAGCAGTACTTC.